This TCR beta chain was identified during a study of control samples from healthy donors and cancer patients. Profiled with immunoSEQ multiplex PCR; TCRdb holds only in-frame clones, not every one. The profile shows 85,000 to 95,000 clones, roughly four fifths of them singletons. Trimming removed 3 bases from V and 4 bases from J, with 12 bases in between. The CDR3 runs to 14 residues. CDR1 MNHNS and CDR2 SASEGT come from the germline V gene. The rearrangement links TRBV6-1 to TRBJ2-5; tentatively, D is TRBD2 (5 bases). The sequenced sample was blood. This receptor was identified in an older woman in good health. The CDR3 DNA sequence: TGTGCCAGCAGTGACCCGGGAAGAGGAGAGACCCAGTACTTC. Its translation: CASSDPGRGETQYF.